This T cell receptor beta chain was found in a study of shared clonotypes between healthy human individuals. Overall study: Donors had three CD4 naive, three CD4 memory, two CD8 naive and one CD8 memory plate apiece.

About this clone: The sample holds other DNA sequences that translate to the same CDR3.

Profiled with immunoSEQ multiplex PCR; TCRdb holds only in-frame clones, not every one. This sample carries some 630,000 clones, 72% of them seen once, and the ten largest clones take about 1.7%. Every one of the donors was a Caucasian adult that lived in Nashville, Tennessee. Per the germline V gene, CDR1 is SGHTA and CDR2 is FQGNSA. V lost 3 bases and J lost 0; bases outside the gene matches: 2. There are 15 residues in the CDR3. The source is a woman in her 30s in good health. The sequenced sample was memory CD4+ T cells sorted from blood. Subset indicated: CD45RA-negative fraction. The J gene is TRBJ2-1, the V gene TRBV7-2; the match to TRBD2 covers 7 bases. The DNA of the CDR3 is TGTGCCAGCAGCTTTCAGCGGGACTCCTACAATGAGCAGTTCTTC. Residues: CASSFQRDSYNEQFF.